The 26 T cell receptor beta chains in this list originate from one sample, sequenced in a study of T cells in Graves' hyperthyroidism and ophthalmopathy. What was amplified from RNA transcripts were TCR beta CDR3 regions. HTBI primers drove first-round RT-PCR of the TCR CDR3. Each CDR3 protein gets one entry after TCRdb re-called the multiplex PCR reads with MiXCR. The table has under 350,000 distinct CDR3 sequences, about 18% seen once; the top ten hold approximately 49%. The specimen sequenced was blood. The origin of the receptors is a woman aged 50 to 65 with Graves' hyperthyroidism.

The J gene is TRBJ1-6, the V gene TRBV6-1; D unclear. In germline, CDR1 is MNHNS, CDR2 SASEGT. V was pared by 2 bases and J by 5 bases, with 13 bases between. This CDR3 spans 16 amino acids. The CDR3 DNA is TGTGCCAGCAGTGAAAGAAGGCAGAGGAATAATTCACCCCTCCACTTT. Amino acids: CASSERRQRNNSPLHF.

This chain joins TRBV29-1 and TRBJ2-7; TRBD2 aligns across 9 bases. This CDR3 has 12 residues. The V gene end was trimmed by 5 bases and the J gene end by 3 bases; junction bases not matched to a gene: 2. CDR1 SQVTM and CDR2 ANQGSEA come from the germline V gene. The CDR3 sequence is CSVSSGNYEQYF. In nucleotides, the CDR3 is TGCAGCGTTTCTAGCGGGAACTACGAGCAGTACTTC.

This clonotype was detected a few times. The chain carries TRBV6-2 or TRBV6-3 and TRBJ2-5; 12 bases are shared with TRBD2. The CDR3 runs 16 residues. The ends lost 5 bases at V and 4 bases at J; junction bases unmatched: 8. Germline loops: CDR1 MNHEY, CDR2 SVGEGT. CDR3 loop: CASSQTGLAGSETQYF. DNA for the CDR3: TGTGCCAGCAGTCAAACAGGACTAGCGGGGTCAGAGACCCAGTACTTC.

This clonotype was detected many times. The V call is TRBV12-5, the J call TRBJ2-1, with a weak D call TRBD2 (6 bases). This CDR3 region has 19 residues. Trimming took 2 bases from V and 1 from J, leaving 21 bases between them. CDR1 and CDR2 from the germline V gene are LGHNT and FRNRAP. DNA of the CDR3: TGTGCTAGTGGTTTGCTTATCACTAGCCAGGCGGAATCCTACAATGAGCAGTTCTTC. Protein product: CASGLLITSQAESYNEQFF.

Ten or more counts support this clonotype. The V gene is TRBV7-9, the J gene TRBJ2-1; D gene uncertain. Trimming took 1 base from V and 6 from J, leaving 7 bases between them. The CDR3 runs to 13 residues. Germline V gene lookup returns CDR1 SEHNR and CDR2 FQNEAQ (reference sequence). The CDR3 protein is CASSLEGSNEQFF. The CDR3 coding sequence is TGTGCCAGCAGCTTAGAGGGCAGCAATGAGCAGTTCTTC.

J is TRBJ2-1 and V is TRBV19; D gene unclear. Germline V gene sequence: CDR1 LNHDA, CDR2 SQIVND (reference sequence). CDR3 length: 12 amino acids. Trimming cost V 3 bases and J 7 bases, with 7 bases left between them. The CDR3 DNA follows: TGTGCCAGTAGTATCGCACCGAATGAGCAGTTCTTC. It encodes CASSIAPNEQFF.

This clonotype was seen ten or more times. The chain uses TRBV6-1 and TRBJ2-5; D is perhaps TRBD1 or TRBD2 (6 bases each). CDR1 and CDR2 from the germline V gene are MNHNS and SASEGT. Deletions cut 6 bases from V and 2 bases from J, with 16 bases between. CDR3 size: 15 residues. The CDR3 protein is CASREGHILQETQYF. CDR3 bases: TGTGCCAGCAGGGAGGGACATATCCTACAAGAGACCCAGTACTTC.

V gene TRBV9 combines with J gene TRBJ2-2; 11 positions match TRBD2. Unmatched junction bases numbered 5, after V lost 3 bases and J lost 4 bases. This CDR3 has 16 amino acids. Germline V gene sequence: CDR1 SGDLS, CDR2 YYNGEE. CDR3 amino acids: CASSGTSGSITGELFF. The CDR3 DNA reads as TGTGCCAGCAGCGGAACTAGCGGGAGTATCACCGGGGAGCTGTTTTTT.

This chain joins TRBV28 and TRBJ2-3; D not resolved. CDR1 MDHEN and CDR2 SYDVKM come from the germline V gene. V dropped 5 bases and J dropped 0 bases, with 15 bases sitting between them. This CDR3 has 16 amino acids. CDR3 bases: TGTGCCAGCAGTCCGATCTATTGGGGAAGCACAGATACGCAGTATTTT. This gives the protein CASSPIYWGSTDTQYF.

Notes on this clonotype: Since a much larger clone is just one base distant, this may be a read error. The chain employs TRBV2 and TRBJ1-2, with D possibly TRBD1 on 5 matching bases. CDR1 is SNHLY and CDR2 is FYNNEI in the germline V gene. The CDR3 has 16 residues. The V end lost 4 bases, the J end lost 4 bases, and 19 bases lay between the germline ends. CDR3 amino acids: CASSGKARGVTYGYTF. CDR3 bases: TGTGCCAGCAGTGGGAAGGCACGGGGGGTTACCTATGGCTACACCTTC.

This clonotype appeared a few times. A read error may account for a junction end that differs from germline. The chain links TRBV6-1 to TRBJ2-1, with 12 bases identical to TRBD2. CDR1 and CDR2 from the germline V gene are MNHNS and SASEGT. This CDR3 is built from 14 residues. The CDR3 DNA sequence: TGTGCCAGCACGGGACTAGCGGGCCGCAATGAGCAGCTCTTC. Residues: CASTGLAGRNEQLF.

The chain combines TRBV18 with TRBJ1-1, with 8 bases fitting TRBD1. The CDR3 length is 14 residues. V was pared by 4 bases and J by 6 bases, with 7 bases of the junction left unmatched. Germline lookup yields CDR1 KGHSH and CDR2 LQKENI. Here the CDR3 reads CASSLGQGVSEAFF. The CDR3 DNA reads TGTGCCAGCTCACTAGGACAGGGTGTTTCTGAAGCTTTCTTT.

This clonotype was seen more than once but under ten times. The V call is TRBV24-1, the J call TRBJ1-4, with D tentatively TRBD1 (5 bases). This CDR3 has 15 residues. Germline assignment: CDR1 KGHDR and CDR2 SFDVKD. V lost 6 bases and J 0 bases, leaving 10 bases between the germline ends. CDR3 nucleotides: TGTGCCACCAGTCGGGGGGATGCAACTAATGAAAAACTGTTTTTT. It specifies CATSRGDATNEKLFF.

The V gene is TRBV28, the J gene TRBJ1-4; weak D call: TRBD1 (5 bases). Deletions cut 8 bases from V and 0 bases from J, with 13 bases between. Germline V gene lookup returns CDR1 MDHEN and CDR2 SYDVKM. There are 15 residues in the CDR3. Written as DNA, the CDR3 is TGTGCCAGCGGGGGGGGGGGAGCAACTAATGAAAAACTGTTTTTT. Translation: CASGGGGATNEKLFF.

The rearrangement links TRBV12-3 or TRBV12-4 to TRBJ2-5; 11 bases are shared with TRBD1. The CDR3 length is 15 residues. The junction had 7 bases not matched to a gene; V was cut back by 5 bases and J by 5 bases. CDR3 loop: CASSVGDRGSETQYF. The CDR3 bases are TGTGCCAGCAGTGTTGGGGACAGGGGGAGTGAGACCCAGTACTTC.

This clonotype was seen a few times. V and J are TRBV3-1 and TRBJ1-6; no reliable D call. This CDR3 contains 15 residues. V shed 1 base and J shed 9 bases, with 13 bases lying between them. Germline lookup yields CDR1 LGHDT and CDR2 YNNKEL (reference sequence). Here the CDR3 reads CASSQGTDGGSPLHF. CDR3 coding DNA: TGTGCCAGCAGCCAAGGTACGGACGGAGGTTCACCCCTCCACTTT.

Ten or more counts support this clonotype. This chain joins TRBV28 and TRBJ2-5; unclear D gene. The germline V gene encodes CDR1 MDHEN and CDR2 SYDVKM. This CDR3 is 14 amino acids long. V was trimmed by 6 bases and J by 5 bases, leaving 16 bases between them. For the CDR3, the DNA is TGTGCCAGCAGGTCGGTACCTCCTCAGGAGACCCAGTACTTC. This codes for CASRSVPPQETQYF. The complete variable domain, with remaining parts taken from reference TRBV28 and TRBJ2-5, reads DVKVTQSSRYLVKRTGEKVFLECVQDMDHENMFWYRQDPGLGLRLIYFSYDVKMKEKGDIPEGYSVSREKKERFSLILESASTNQTSMYLCASRSVPPQETQYFGPGTRLLVL.

This clonotype was picked up many times. V usage is TRBV27 and J usage is TRBJ2-3; D is ambiguous. The CDR3 has 13 amino acids. Trimming left V 5 bases short and J 2 bases short, with 8 bases between. The germline CDR1 and CDR2 sequences are MNHEY and SMNVEV (reference sequence). The CDR3 loop is CASSRSLTDTQYF. CDR3 in DNA: TGTGCCAGCAGTCGAAGCCTCACAGATACGCAGTATTTT.

This clonotype was seen a few times. The rearrangement joins TRBV29-1 to TRBJ1-1; D is uncertain. There are 12 residues in the CDR3. Trimming removed 7 bases at V and 4 bases at J, with 13 bases between. In germline, CDR1 is SQVTM, CDR2 ANQGSEA. CDR3 DNA: TGCAGCGCCGCCCGGGGAACCACTGAAGCTTTCTTT. It encodes CSAARGTTEAFF. The full variable domain, with the rest looked up from reference TRBV29-1 and TRBJ1-1, is SAVISQKPSRDICQRGTSLTIQCQVDSQVTMMFWYRQQPGQSLTLIATANQGSEATYESGFVIDKFPISRPNLTFSTLTVSNMSPEDSSIYLCSAARGTTEAFFGQGTRLTVV.

This clonotype showed up many times. The rearrangement joins TRBV28 to TRBJ2-5, with a weak D call TRBD1 (5 bases). Per the germline V gene, CDR1 is MDHEN and CDR2 is SYDVKM. The CDR3 has 14 amino acids. Trimming pared 6 bases from V and 3 bases from J, leaving 14 bases between. This chain's CDR3 is CASSTTGMEETQYF. The CDR3 DNA follows: TGTGCCAGCAGCACAACAGGAATGGAAGAGACCCAGTACTTC.

This clonotype was counted many times. The CDR3 DNA reads as TGTGCCAGCAGCTCGGGACGGCCCCCCTCGGTGTTGTTCTTC. Amino acid sequence: CASSSGRPPSVLFF. The rearrangement links TRBV28 to TRBJ2-1, with D possibly called TRBD1 or TRBD2 (5 bases each). Germline lookup yields CDR1 MDHEN and CDR2 SYDVKM. The CDR3 loop spans 14 amino acids. The V gene lost 6 bases and the J gene lost 15 bases, with 24 bases spanning the gap.

This clonotype was found many times. This chain connects TRBV3-1 to TRBJ1-1; 10 positions agree with TRBD1. CDR3 size: 15 residues. J gave up 7 bases and V 2 bases, and 7 bases lay outside the gene matches. Germline V gene sequence: CDR1 LGHDT, CDR2 YNNKEL (reference sequence). The CDR3 here is CASSQSGTGVGEAFF. CDR3 nucleotide sequence: TGTGCCAGCAGCCAAAGTGGGACAGGGGTGGGTGAAGCTTTCTTT.

Many counts were recorded for this clonotype. This chain connects TRBV13 to TRBJ1-1; TRBD1 matches at 7 bases. V was clipped by 1 base and J by 5 bases; unmatched bases: 1. The germline gives CDR1 PRHDT, CDR2 FYEKMQ (reference sequence). The CDR3 covers 13 residues. The CDR3 loop is CASSLVTGTEAFF. Written as DNA, the CDR3 is TGTGCCAGCAGCTTAGTGACAGGGACTGAAGCTTTCTTT.

This clonotype was recorded a few times. This sequence joins TRBV28 and TRBJ1-1; the match to TRBD1 covers 9 bases. The CDR3 length is 15 residues. Trimming at V came to 6 bases and at J to 3 bases, leaving 8 bases not matched to a gene. Germline CDR1 and CDR2: MDHEN and SYDVKM. The chain's CDR3 is CASSFTGGGYTEAFF. CDR3 bases: TGTGCCAGCAGCTTTACAGGGGGCGGGTACACTGAAGCTTTCTTT.

This clonotype was detected ten times or more. The chain couples TRBV2 to TRBJ2-5; the D is unclear. CDR1 is SNHLY and CDR2 is FYNNEI in the germline V gene. CDR3 length equals 11 residues. Trimming stripped 10 bases from V and 1 base from J, with 7 bases between. In nucleotides, the CDR3 is TGTGCCACCGGACCCCAAGAGACCCAGTACTTC. It is translated as CATGPQETQYF.

At least ten counts were recorded for this clonotype. The chain carries TRBV11-2 and TRBJ2-3, with D possibly called TRBD1 or TRBD2 (6 bases each). With 2 bases removed from V and 3 bases from J, the gap between germline ends came to 9 bases. The germline V gene has CDR1 SGHAT and CDR2 FQNNGV. The CDR3 loop spans 14 amino acids. CDR3 nucleotides: TGTGCCAGCAGCTTAACAGGGAGGACAGATACGCAGTATTTT. It is translated as CASSLTGRTDTQYF.